These 15 T cell receptor beta chains came from one sample sequenced in a study of OX40 agonist ivuxolimab in advanced cancers. Produced via immunoSEQ multiplex PCR; TCRdb's table is partial and in-frame only. In the table there are approximately 68,000 clones, more than 85% of which are singletons. Sequenced here: CD4+ or CD8+ T cells sorted from blood, sampled in a trial of the OX40 agonist ivuxolimab. Every receptor here comes from an adult with an advanced solid tumor such as melanoma, head and neck, liver or kidney cancer.

The chain carries TRBV7-3 and TRBJ2-5; TRBD2 agrees at 13 bases. CDR1 is SGHTA and CDR2 is FQGTGA in the germline V gene. The CDR3 consists of 16 residues. Trimming took 0 bases from V and 3 from J; bases not matched to a gene: 1. The CDR3 DNA reads TGTGCCAGCAGCTTAACAGGGACTAGCGGGAAAGAGACCCAGTACTTC. This gives the protein CASSLTGTSGKETQYF. Based on the CDR3 plus reference TRBV7-3 and TRBJ2-5, the full variable domain is GAGVSQTPSNKVTEKGKYVELRCDPISGHTALYWYRQSLGQGPEFLIYFQGTGAADDSGLPNDRFFAVRPEGSVSTLKIQRTERGDSAVYLCASSLTGTSGKETQYFGPGTRLLVL.

The chain employs TRBV7-2 and TRBJ2-3, with 8 bases fitting TRBD2. There are 17 residues in the CDR3. CDR1 is SGHTA and CDR2 is FQGNSA in the germline V gene. V was pared by 1 base and J by 6 bases, with 12 bases of the junction left unmatched. The CDR3 loop is CASSLVISGEEGDTQYF. The CDR3 bases are TGTGCCAGCAGCTTAGTTATTAGCGGGGAAGAGGGCGATACGCAGTATTTT.

The chain joins TRBV6-5 to TRBJ2-5, with D tentatively TRBD1 (7 bases). V gave up 6 bases and J gave up 3 bases, with 14 bases separating them. Germline CDR1 is MNHEY and CDR2 is SVGAGI. The CDR3 extends over 14 amino acids. The CDR3 nucleotides are TGTGCCAGCAGATTTACAGGGGAGGAAGAGACCCAGTACTTC. Amino acids: CASRFTGEEETQYF.

The gene calls are TRBV27 and TRBJ1-2; unclear D gene. Germline lookup yields CDR1 MNHEY and CDR2 SMNVEV (reference sequence). Trimming stripped 6 bases from V and 4 bases from J, with 18 bases between. The CDR3 is 15 residues long. The DNA of the CDR3 is TGTGCCAGCAGCTGGGTCAAGAACAGCCCCTATGGCTACACCTTC. It codes for CASSWVKNSPYGYTF.

This clone was seen once. The chain employs TRBV15 and TRBJ1-1; TRBD1 aligns across 7 bases. CDR1 is LNHNV and CDR2 is YYDKDF in the germline V gene (reference sequence). The CDR3 is 14 residues long. The V segment lost 1 base and the J segment 5 bases; nucleotides outside the gene matches: 4. CDR3 nucleotide sequence: TGTGCCACCAGCAGAGTCAGGGGGGATACTGAAGCTTTCTTT. Its translation is CATSRVRGDTEAFF.

Regarding this clone: One end of the junction does not line up with germline, which may come from a read error. The chain has TRBV7-7 and TRBJ2-1; D not resolved. Germline V lookup: CDR1 SSHAT, CDR2 FNYEAQ (reference sequence). The CDR3 runs 12 residues. The CDR3 is CASSPGRNEQFF. CDR3 nucleotides: TGTGCTAGCAGCCCCGGGCGCAATGAGCAGTTCTTC.

The V and J genes are TRBV27 and TRBJ2-3; no clear D. CDR1 and CDR2 from the germline V gene are MNHEY and SMNVEV (reference sequence). The length of the CDR3 is 11 residues. V was pared by 6 bases and J by 5 bases, with 6 bases between. This CDR3 reads CASRLGDTQYF. The CDR3 nucleotides are TGTGCCAGCAGGTTAGGAGATACGCAGTATTTT.

This chain links TRBV9 with TRBJ1-3; no firm D call. This CDR3 comprises 16 residues. Trimming took off 0 bases at V and 4 bases at J, with 14 bases between the two ends. CDR1 is SGDLS, CDR2 YYNGEE, per germline. The chain's CDR3 is CASSVDKGVSGNTIYF. The CDR3 DNA reads TGTGCCAGCAGCGTAGACAAGGGAGTTTCCGGAAACACCATATATTTT.

This sequence joins TRBV27 and TRBJ2-7; maybe TRBD1 (5 bases). Looked up from germline, CDR1 is MNHEY and CDR2 is SMNVEV (reference sequence). V lost 8 bases and J lost 3, with 14 bases in between. This CDR3 is 13 amino acids long. CDR3 sequence (DNA): TGTGCCAGCCCTTATCCAGGGTACTACGAGCAGTACTTC. Encoded protein: CASPYPGYYEQYF.

CDR3 protein: CASSPSGGAWDTQYF. The CDR3 region has the DNA TGTGCCAGCAGCCCTAGCGGGGGGGCCTGGGATACGCAGTATTTT. The chain carries TRBV6-5 and TRBJ2-3, with TRBD2 matching over 12 bases. The CDR3 is made up of 15 amino acids. Losses at the gene ends were 6 bases for V and 6 bases for J; bases not matched to a gene: 7. Germline V gene lookup returns CDR1 MNHEY and CDR2 SVGAGI.

The V call is TRBV27, the J call TRBJ2-1, with a weak D call TRBD2 (6 bases). The ends were cut back, 8 bases at V and 2 bases at J, with 13 bases in the middle. Looked up from germline, CDR1 is MNHEY and CDR2 is SMNVEV (reference sequence). The CDR3 covers 14 residues. The CDR3 reads CASSVEGTYNEQFF. As DNA, the CDR3 is TGTGCCAGCTCAGTGGAGGGTACCTACAATGAGCAGTTCTTC.

The V gene is TRBV9, the J gene TRBJ2-1; weak D call: TRBD2 (5 bases). Trimming took off 5 bases at V and 6 bases at J, with 12 bases between the two ends. The CDR3 runs 13 residues. CDR1 is SGDLS and CDR2 is YYNGEE in the germline V gene. CDR3 DNA: TGTGCCAGCAGGTCGGGGTTTTCCAATGAGCAGTTCTTC. It translates to CASRSGFSNEQFF.

The V gene is TRBV9, the J gene TRBJ2-7; D might be TRBD1 or TRBD2, each matching 6 bases. The V gene lost 0 bases and the J gene lost 5 bases, with 12 bases spanning the gap. Germline V gives CDR1 SGDLS, CDR2 YYNGEE. This CDR3 is 14 amino acids long. The chain's CDR3 is CASSVEGGPHEQYF. The CDR3 DNA sequence: TGTGCCAGCAGCGTAGAGGGGGGCCCCCACGAGCAGTACTTC.

A single count supports this clone. This chain connects TRBV4-2 to TRBJ2-5; 7 bases match TRBD2. TRBJ2-7 matches the DNA end more closely, so the J call is doubtful. CDR1 is LGHNA and CDR2 is YNFKEQ in the germline V gene. The CDR3 extends over 14 amino acids. The CDR3 loop reads CASSQGGGEYEQYF. CDR3 nucleotides: TGTGCCAGCAGCCAAGGTGGGGGGGAGTACGAGCAGTACTTC.

The gene calls are TRBV5-6 and TRBJ1-5; TRBD1 aligns across 11 bases. Germline values: CDR1 SGHDT, CDR2 YYEEEE. This CDR3 is built from 15 residues. Unmatched junction bases numbered 2, after V lost 0 bases and J lost 6 bases. The CDR3 here is CASSLGTGGFQPQHF. The DNA of the CDR3 is TGTGCCAGCAGCTTGGGGACAGGGGGCTTTCAGCCCCAGCATTTT.